This entry describes one T cell receptor (beta chain). No antigen is known for it. No much larger clone is present one base from it, and per-base qualities are unavailable. This sample was included in a study of control samples from healthy donors and cancer patients (dated by TCRdb to 2018 to 2020). The CDR3 spans 14 residues, from the cysteine through the phenylalanine. The sequence is cut down to CDR3 DNA, 42 bases in frame from base 1. Trimming costs V 8 bases and J 4 bases, and their ends lie 16 bases apart. According to the germline V gene, CDR1 reads KGHSH and CDR2 reads LQKENI. The library was built by means of the immunoSEQ multiplex PCR assay. TCRdb stores this immuneACCESS table with in-frame sequences only. Part of the clones is absent; in the studies checked, under half of the shortfall reflects unresolved V genes, and no reason is known for the rest. The table for this sample lists some 96,000 clones; about 90% of them were counted only once. Together, the top ten hold 18% of the sample.

The V gene is TRBV18 and the J gene is TRBJ2-3, with the D gene not clear enough to name. The receptor was isolated from a woman aged 45-59 years in good health. The sample was blood. The DNA is as follows: TGTGCCAGCGCTTACGTGACGTTCCCAGATACGCAGTATTTT. This yields the protein CASAYVTFPDTQYF. The variable domain in full, with residues beyond the CDR3 obtained from the reference TRBV18 and TRBJ2-3 genes, is NAGVMQNPRHLVRRRGQEARLRCSPMKGHSHVYWYRQLPEEGLKFMVYLQKENIIDESGMPKERFSAEFPKEGPSILRIQQVVRGDSAAYFCASAYVTFPDTQYFGPGTRLTVL.